One sample yielded the 26 T cell receptor beta chains listed below, sequenced in a study of blood T cell repertoires in COVID-19. Method: immunoSEQ multiplex PCR; TCRdb's copy keeps in-frame clones and lacks some. The sample consists of some 70,000 clones, more than 65% of them appearing once. The sequenced sample was peripheral blood. The source of these receptors is a woman in her fifties or sixties with acute or convalescent COVID-19.

Sample share makes this clone medium-sized. The chain combines TRBV10-3 with TRBJ1-6; 8 positions agree with TRBD1. Germline V gives CDR1 ENHRY, CDR2 SYGVKD. The CDR3 loop spans 14 amino acids. Germline trimming cut 8 bases from V and 5 bases from J; bases unmatched to any gene: 5. The CDR3 region has the DNA TGTGCCATCGGGACAGGTGGGAATAATTCACCCCTCCACTTT. This translates into CAIGTGGNNSPLHF.

The chain combines TRBV7-2 with TRBJ2-2, with 9 bases identical to TRBD1. The CDR3 is 16 amino acids. CDR1 SGHTA and CDR2 FQGNSA come from the germline V gene. After removal of 1 base from V and 5 bases from J, the junction contained 5 bases not matched to a gene. The CDR3 reads CASSLVSGTGTGELFF. CDR3 DNA: TGTGCCAGCAGCTTAGTCTCTGGGACAGGGACCGGGGAGCTGTTTTTT.

J is TRBJ2-2 and V is TRBV7-6; 7 bases line up with TRBD1. Germline V gene data show CDR1 as SGHVS and CDR2 as FNYEAQ. The CDR3 covers 18 residues. Trimming took 3 bases from V and 1 from J; bases not matched to a gene: 11. DNA of the CDR3: TGTGCCAGCAGCTTGTCGTTTGTCGGGACAGTGAACACCGGGGAGCTGTTTTTT. This gives the protein CASSLSFVGTVNTGELFF. The complete variable domain, with remaining parts taken from reference TRBV7-6 and TRBJ2-2, reads GAGVSQSPRYKVTKRGQDVALRCDPISGHVSLYWYRQALGQGPEFLTYFNYEAQQDKSGLPNDRFSAERPEGSISTLTIQRTEQRDSAMYRCASSLSFVGTVNTGELFFGEGSRLTVL.

There are a few counts of this clone. This chain uses TRBV6-2 or TRBV6-3 with TRBJ2-5; a possible D gene is TRBD2 (6 bases). CDR1 and CDR2 from the germline V gene are MNHEY and SVGEGT. The V and J ends lost 0 bases and 5 bases respectively, with 25 bases between them. The CDR3 is 19 residues long. CDR3 amino acids: CASSYSIILAATRRETQYF. Here the CDR3 DNA reads TGTGCCAGCAGTTACTCGATCATCTTAGCGGCAACGAGGCGGGAGACCCAGTACTTC.

The chain is built from TRBV30 and TRBJ2-1; TRBD2 might be the D (5 bases). CDR1 and CDR2 (germline): GTSNPN, SVGIG (reference sequence). Trimming stripped 2 bases from V and 8 bases from J, with 13 bases between. The CDR3 has 13 residues. The CDR3 spells CAWSILLEHEQFF. The CDR3 nucleotides read TGTGCCTGGAGTATATTACTAGAGCATGAGCAGTTCTTC.

The J gene is TRBJ1-1, the V gene TRBV4-2; D call uncertain. Trimming pared 0 bases from V and 1 base from J, leaving 9 bases between. Germline CDR1 LGHNA, CDR2 YNFKEQ. CDR3 size: 15 residues. CDR3 in DNA: TGTGCCAGCAGCCAAGACCCCCAGGAGAACACTGAAGCTTTCTTT. Its translation: CASSQDPQENTEAFF.

The rearrangement joins TRBV5-5 to TRBJ1-2; 7 nucleotides align to TRBD1. CDR1 and CDR2 from the germline V gene are SGHKS and YYEKEE (reference sequence). The CDR3 runs to 15 residues. Trimming at V came to 4 bases and at J to 8 bases, leaving 14 bases not matched to a gene. CDR3 loop: CASSRDLGTVWGYTF. The CDR3 DNA reads as TGTGCCAGCAGCAGGGACCTCGGGACAGTCTGGGGCTACACCTTC.

This chain links TRBV14 with TRBJ1-1; 7 bases match TRBD1. This CDR3 has 18 residues. J lost 5 bases, V lost 3 bases, and 18 bases had no gene match. The germline V gene has CDR1 SGHDN and CDR2 FVKESK. CDR3 in DNA: TGTGCCAGCAGCCAGTCAAGATATCGTGGAGGGGGCTCGACTGAAGCTTTCTTT. Translating gives CASSQSRYRGGGSTEAFF.

The V gene is TRBV10-3, the J gene TRBJ2-7; D unresolved. V lost 3 bases and J lost 5, with 11 bases in between. CDR1 is ENHRY, CDR2 SYGVKD, per germline. The CDR3 sequence is 13 residues long. CDR3 nucleotide sequence: TGTGCCATCAGTGATCAGGAAGAAGACGAGCAGTACTTC. It codes for CAISDQEEDEQYF.

This chain links TRBV18 with TRBJ1-1; 7 nucleotides align to TRBD1. J gave up 1 base and V 3 bases, and 5 bases lay outside the gene matches. The CDR3 covers 15 residues. The germline V gene has CDR1 KGHSH and CDR2 LQKENI. In nucleotides, the CDR3 is TGTGCCAGCTCACCCACAGGGGTATCGAACACTGAAGCTTTCTTT. Translating gives CASSPTGVSNTEAFF.

The rearrangement links TRBV27 to TRBJ1-1; 9 bases are shared with TRBD1. J gave up 0 bases and V 8 bases, and 1 base lay outside the gene matches. CDR1 and CDR2 from the germline V gene are MNHEY and SMNVEV (reference sequence). The CDR3 loop spans 13 amino acids. The CDR3 sequence is CASRDRVNTEAFF. The CDR3 coding sequence is TGTGCCAGCCGGGACAGGGTGAACACTGAAGCTTTCTTT.

The V gene is TRBV28, the J gene TRBJ1-1; 7 nucleotides line up with TRBD1. The CDR3 extends over 14 amino acids. CDR1 and CDR2 (germline): MDHEN, SYDVKM. V lost 4 bases to trimming and J lost 0 bases; unmatched junction nucleotides: 2. The CDR3 is CASSSTGMNTEAFF. In DNA form, the CDR3 reads TGTGCCAGCAGTTCGACAGGGATGAACACTGAAGCTTTCTTT.

V and J are TRBV24-1 and TRBJ1-5, with 7 bases identical to TRBD1. V shed 6 bases, J shed 0 bases, and the junction held 7 bases outside the gene matches. The CDR3 is 16 amino acids. Germline loops: CDR1 KGHDR, CDR2 SFDVKD. In DNA form, the CDR3 reads TGTGCCACCAGTCCAGACAGGGCTAATAGCAATCAGCCCCAGCATTTT. This translates into CATSPDRANSNQPQHF.

The chain employs TRBV3-1 (or the pseudogene TRBV3-2) and TRBJ1-2; TRBD1 matches at 9 bases. Germline assignment: CDR1 LGHDT and CDR2 YNNKEL (reference sequence). J was trimmed by 4 bases and V by 4 bases; bases with no gene match: 1. The CDR3 covers 13 residues. CDR3 residues: CASSRDRAYGYTF. CDR3 in DNA: TGTGCCAGCAGCCGGGACAGGGCCTATGGCTACACCTTC.

The V call is TRBV3-1 (or the pseudogene TRBV3-2), the J call TRBJ1-2, with a tentative D call TRBD1 (5 bases). This CDR3 region has 13 residues. V was trimmed by 4 bases and J by 14 bases, leaving 20 bases between them. The germline V gene encodes CDR1 LGHDT and CDR2 YNNKEL (reference sequence). CDR3 loop: CASSLGTRNPTTF. In DNA form, the CDR3 reads TGTGCCAGCAGCCTAGGGACTCGGAACCCCACAACCTTC.

This clone was counted many times. The chain recombines TRBV24-1 with TRBJ2-3; TRBD1 might be the D (5 bases). The CDR3 covers 14 residues. Between the trimmed V and J ends, which lost 5 bases and 2 bases, there was a span of 10 bases. CDR1 and CDR2 from the germline V gene are KGHDR and SFDVKD. The CDR3 reads CATSVLGDTDTQYF. CDR3 in DNA: TGTGCCACCAGTGTTTTAGGGGACACAGATACGCAGTATTTT.

The CDR3 sequence is CASSLAPGQANYEQYF. The CDR3 region has the DNA TGTGCCAGCAGCTTAGCCCCGGGACAGGCAAACTACGAGCAGTACTTC. This sequence joins TRBV11-2 and TRBJ2-7, with 8 positions matching TRBD1. The CDR3 length is 16 residues. V was pared by 1 base and J by 3 bases, with 8 bases of the junction left unmatched. The germline gives CDR1 SGHAT, CDR2 FQNNGV.

This clone was detected once. The chain has TRBV7-9 and TRBJ1-1; D is possibly TRBD1 (5 bases). CDR1 SEHNR and CDR2 FQNEAQ come from the germline V gene (reference sequence). The ends were cut back, 3 bases at V and 3 bases at J, with 11 bases in the middle. The CDR3 is made up of 14 amino acids. In DNA, the CDR3 is TGTGCCAGCAGCTTCCCGACAGCGCACACTGAAGCTTTCTTT. Its translation is CASSFPTAHTEAFF.

The V and J genes are TRBV24-1 and TRBJ2-1; TRBD2 agrees at 12 bases. The germline V gene encodes CDR1 KGHDR and CDR2 SFDVKD. V was pared by 9 bases and J by 8 bases, with 7 bases of the junction left unmatched. There are 14 residues in the CDR3. CDR3 nucleotide sequence: TGTGCCACCTCGACTAGCGGGAGAGTGGATGAGCAGTTCTTC. This codes for CATSTSGRVDEQFF.

The chain has TRBV6-5 and TRBJ2-7; 13 bases are shared with TRBD2. Trimming took 7 bases from V and 0 from J; bases not matched to a gene: 3. The germline V gene has CDR1 MNHEY and CDR2 SVGAGI. The CDR3 extends over 15 amino acids. Written as DNA, the CDR3 is TGTGCCAGCAAAACTAGCGGGGGGGGCTCCTACGAGCAGTACTTC. Translated: CASKTSGGGSYEQYF.

For the CDR3, the DNA is TGTGCCATCAGGGCAAGCACAGATACGCAGTATTTT. This codes for CAIRASTDTQYF. The V call is TRBV10-3, the J call TRBJ2-3; D call uncertain. Deletions cut 6 bases from V and 0 bases from J, with 4 bases between. The CDR3 has 12 amino acids. CDR1 is ENHRY, CDR2 SYGVKD, per germline.

CDR3 amino acids: CASSYLGQEGQPQHF. CDR3 sequence (DNA): TGTGCCAGCAGTTACCTAGGACAGGAAGGTCAGCCCCAGCATTTT. V usage is TRBV6-6 and J usage is TRBJ1-5, with 7 bases aligning to TRBD1. In germline, CDR1 is MNHNY, CDR2 SVGAGI (reference sequence). The CDR3 has 15 amino acids. Trimming removed 2 bases from V and 6 bases from J; junction bases left unmatched: 7.

This rearrangement joins TRBV13 to TRBJ2-1; a weak D match, TRBD2 (5 bases). V was clipped by 4 bases and J by 0 bases, with 13 bases between them. The CDR3 extends over 16 amino acids. Germline values: CDR1 PRHDT, CDR2 FYEKMQ (reference sequence). The CDR3 is CASSYRGSSSYNEQFF. DNA for the CDR3: TGTGCCAGCAGCTACCGCGGGTCGAGCTCCTACAATGAGCAGTTCTTC.

The chain links TRBV7-9 to TRBJ2-3; 7 nucleotides match TRBD2. Germline CDR1 reads SEHNR; CDR2 reads FQNEAQ (reference sequence). Trimming removed 1 base from V and 0 bases from J; junction bases left unmatched: 7. This CDR3 has 17 amino acids. CDR3: CASSLEAGKYSTDTQYF. In DNA form, the CDR3 reads TGTGCCAGCAGCTTAGAAGCGGGGAAGTATAGCACAGATACGCAGTATTTT.

The V and J genes are TRBV5-1 and TRBJ2-7; no firm D call. CDR3 size: 15 residues. Germline V gene lookup returns CDR1 SGHRS and CDR2 YFSETQ. Between the trimmed V and J ends, which lost 0 bases and 0 bases, there was a span of 10 bases. The CDR3 DNA sequence: TGCGCCAGCAGCTTGGGCATAGCAAGCTCCTACGAGCAGTACTTC. Its protein product is CASSLGIASSYEQYF.

The chain joins TRBV18 to TRBJ2-3; 8 bases match TRBD2. Germline V gene sequence: CDR1 KGHSH, CDR2 LQKENI. The ends lost 2 bases at V and 7 bases at J; junction bases unmatched: 8. This CDR3 has 15 residues. In nucleotides, the CDR3 is TGTGCCAGCTCACCAATTAGCGGGGACGGTTATACGCAGTATTTT. As protein: CASSPISGDGYTQYF.